This entry lists 26 T cell receptor beta chains sequenced from one sample in a study of control samples from healthy donors and cancer patients (dated by TCRdb to about 2020). Libraries were constructed by the immunoSEQ multiplex PCR assay. TCRdb carries this immuneACCESS record with in-frame sequences only. Its versions omit some clonotypes, under half of them owing to an unresolved V gene in the studies checked, with the rest unexplained. Recorded for this sample are some 100,000 clones; 79% of them occurred a single time. About 10% of the sample is held by the ten biggest clonotypes. The sample taken for sequencing was blood. The receptor set was obtained from a woman aged 30 to 39 in good health.

This clone showed up just a few times. The rearrangement joins TRBV30 to TRBJ2-6; 7 bases match TRBD1. Germline V gene lookup returns CDR1 GTSNPN and CDR2 SVGIG (reference sequence). The CDR3 spans 14 residues. The CDR3: CAVNRGSGANVLTF. The DNA of the CDR3 is TGTGCTGTTAACAGGGGATCCGGGGCCAACGTCCTGACTTTC.

The CDR3 sequence: CAWSPSYNEQFF. CDR3 coding DNA: TGTGCCTGGAGTCCCAGCTACAATGAGCAGTTCTTC. The rearrangement joins TRBV30 to TRBJ2-1; the D is unclear. CDR1 is GTSNPN, CDR2 SVGIG, per germline (reference sequence). The length of the CDR3 is 12 residues. The V gene lost 2 bases and the J gene lost 3 bases, with 5 bases spanning the gap.

The chain carries TRBV5-1 and TRBJ2-7, with 9 positions matching TRBD2. Looked up from germline, CDR1 is SGHRS and CDR2 is YFSETQ. J lost 2 bases, V lost 5 bases, and 2 bases had no gene match. CDR3 length equals 13 residues. The CDR3 DNA reads as TGCGCCAGCAGTTCTAGCGGGGCCTACGAGCAGTACTTC. It is translated as CASSSSGAYEQYF.

V and J are TRBV11-2 and TRBJ2-1; the D gene is possibly TRBD1 (5 bases). V lost 7 bases and J lost 5, with 12 bases in between. The CDR3 spans 13 residues. Germline CDR1 and CDR2: SGHAT and FQNNGV. The DNA of the CDR3 is TGTGCCAGCAACGTGACAGAAGACAATGAGCAGTTCTTC. Translated, it gives CASNVTEDNEQFF.

The V and J genes are TRBV29-1 and TRBJ1-1; D not certain. Looked up from germline, CDR1 is SQVTM and CDR2 is ANQGSEA. V lost 1 base to trimming and J lost 3 bases, with 15 bases between them. The CDR3 extends over 15 amino acids. CDR3 DNA sequence: TGCAGCGTTGAAGCCCCCAGTGCGTGGGACACTGAAGCTTTCTTT. It specifies CSVEAPSAWDTEAFF. Full variable domain (remainder filled in from reference TRBV29-1 and TRBJ1-1): SAVISQKPSRDICQRGTSLTIQCQVDSQVTMMFWYRQQPGQSLTLIATANQGSEATYESGFVIDKFPISRPNLTFSTLTVSNMSPEDSSIYLCSVEAPSAWDTEAFFGQGTRLTVV.

V usage is TRBV29-1 and J usage is TRBJ1-5, with 7 bases that match TRBD1. There are 14 residues in the CDR3. With V trimmed by 6 bases and J by 6 bases, 11 bases remained unmatched. CDR1 SQVTM and CDR2 ANQGSEA come from the germline V gene. CDR3 in DNA: TGCAGCGTCGGACAGGCCACCGGGGGTCAGCCCCAGCATTTT. It yields the protein CSVGQATGGQPQHF.

The V gene is TRBV7-9, the J gene TRBJ1-4; D possibly corresponds to TRBD1 (5 bases). In germline, CDR1 is SEHNR, CDR2 FQNEAQ (reference sequence). Trimming removed 3 bases at V and 8 bases at J, with 16 bases between. The CDR3 spans 15 residues. CDR3 nucleotides: TGTGCCAGCAGCTTCGGTGAAGGGGTACGCGAAAAACTGTTTTTT. Protein product: CASSFGEGVREKLFF.

V gene TRBV7-2 combines with J gene TRBJ1-3, with D unresolved. CDR1 and CDR2 from the germline V gene are SGHTA and FQGNSA. V lost 3 bases and J 0 bases, leaving 12 bases between the germline ends. The CDR3 has 16 amino acids. The CDR3, as DNA: TGTGCCAGCAGCTTGAAGAGGTCCCTCTCTGGAAACACCATATATTTT. Translating gives CASSLKRSLSGNTIYF.

The chain uses TRBV24-1 and TRBJ2-3; D gene ambiguous. In germline, CDR1 is KGHDR, CDR2 SFDVKD. V lost 2 bases to trimming and J lost 6 bases, with 14 bases between them. The CDR3 runs 15 residues. The CDR3 nucleotides read TGTGCCACCAGTGATTCCCTAGAGGCGCCGGATACGCAGTATTTT. Encoded protein: CATSDSLEAPDTQYF.

The rearrangement links TRBV12-5 to TRBJ2-7; D is unclear. CDR1 and CDR2 from the germline V gene are LGHNT and FRNRAP. This CDR3 spans 13 amino acids. Trimming shortened V by 1 base and J by 0 bases, and 4 bases separated the two germline ends. CDR3 residues: CASGLGDSYEQYF. The CDR3 nucleotides read TGTGCTAGTGGTTTGGGCGACTCCTACGAGCAGTACTTC.

The rearrangement links TRBV5-6 to TRBJ2-2; D is unresolved. Per the germline V gene, CDR1 is SGHDT and CDR2 is YYEEEE. The CDR3 extends over 15 amino acids. Trimming stripped 0 bases from V and 1 base from J, with 7 bases between. This CDR3 reads CASSLAGLNTGELFF. The CDR3 region has the DNA TGTGCCAGCAGCTTGGCCGGCCTGAACACCGGGGAGCTGTTTTTT.

The gene calls are TRBV10-3 and TRBJ1-1, with TRBD1 matching over 8 bases. V gave up 5 bases and J gave up 0 bases; unmatched junction bases: 5. Germline values: CDR1 ENHRY, CDR2 SYGVKD. CDR3 length: 15 residues. The CDR3 loop is CAISKRQGLNTEAFF. CDR3 in DNA: TGTGCCATCAGTAAAAGACAGGGGCTGAACACTGAAGCTTTCTTT.

This chain uses TRBV30 with TRBJ1-2; D may be TRBD1 (5 bases). Trimming stripped 0 bases from V and 8 bases from J, with 16 bases between. Germline values: CDR1 GTSNPN, CDR2 SVGIG (reference sequence). The CDR3 has 14 amino acids. CDR3 nucleotide sequence: TGTGCCTGGAGTGTAAGGGACGCTTTTGGGGGCTACACCTTC. It specifies CAWSVRDAFGGYTF.

The gene calls are TRBV7-9 and TRBJ1-5; D gene ambiguous. V was pared by 5 bases and J by 4 bases, with 9 bases between. Per germline, CDR1 SEHNR and CDR2 FQNEAQ (reference sequence). The CDR3 runs to 13 residues. Here the CDR3 DNA reads TGTGCCAGCAGCCCGACTGGAAATCAGCCCCAGCATTTT. Amino acid sequence: CASSPTGNQPQHF.

This sequence joins TRBV4-2 and TRBJ2-7, with 10 bases fitting TRBD1. The germline V gene encodes CDR1 LGHNA and CDR2 YNFKEQ. Trimming removed 3 bases from V and 0 bases from J; junction bases left unmatched: 8. The CDR3 consists of 17 residues. The CDR3 region is CASSQGGGQGDSYEQYF. CDR3 sequence (DNA): TGTGCCAGCAGCCAGGGAGGAGGACAGGGGGACTCCTACGAGCAGTACTTC.

The chain is built from TRBV21-1 and TRBJ2-7; the table names TRBD1, a call not compared with the DNA. TRBV21-1 is reported as a pseudogene. CDR3 length: 17 amino acids. The CDR3 DNA follows: TGTGCCAGCAGCGACCCGGTTAAGACAGGGCTGTCCTACGAGCAGTACTTC. This encodes CASSDPVKTGLSYEQYF.

The sample holds one count of this clone. The rearrangement links TRBV7-6 to TRBJ2-1; 9 nucleotides agree with TRBD2. From germline, CDR1 is SGHVS and CDR2 FNYEAQ. The CDR3 covers 17 residues. J gave up 3 bases and V 1 base, and 7 bases lay outside the gene matches. CDR3 coding DNA: TGTGCCAGCAGCTTAGTGTTCGCGGGGGGGGTCTACAATGAGCAGTTCTTC. It is translated as CASSLVFAGGVYNEQFF. Supplemented by reference TRBV7-6 and TRBJ2-1, the full variable domain reads GAGVSQSPRYKVTKRGQDVALRCDPISGHVSLYWYRQALGQGPEFLTYFNYEAQQDKSGLPNDRFSAERPEGSISTLTIQRTEQRDSAMYRCASSLVFAGGVYNEQFFGPGTRLTVL.

This sequence joins TRBV12-5 and TRBJ2-1, with D possibly matching TRBD2 (6 bases). Deletions cut 7 bases from V and 0 bases from J, with 13 bases between. The germline V gene encodes CDR1 LGHNT and CDR2 FRNRAP. The CDR3 sequence is 15 residues long. The CDR3 region has the DNA TGTGCTAGTGACCGGGGAGGTGGCTCCTACAATGAGCAGTTCTTC. Protein sequence: CASDRGGGSYNEQFF.

The table lists this clone with a few counts. The V and J genes are TRBV12-5 and TRBJ1-3; weak D call: TRBD1 (5 bases). The V gene lost 6 bases and the J gene lost 4 bases, with 16 bases spanning the gap. This CDR3 is 15 amino acids long. CDR1 and CDR2 (germline): LGHNT, FRNRAP. The CDR3 spells CASGSGASGGNTIYF. The CDR3 nucleotides read TGTGCTAGTGGCAGCGGGGCCTCGGGAGGAAACACCATATATTTT.

CDR3 amino acids: CASSPPGLAGGRVNEQFF. The CDR3 coding sequence is TGTGCCAGCAGCCCACCGGGACTAGCGGGGGGGCGTGTAAATGAGCAGTTCTTC. The chain couples TRBV11-2 to TRBJ2-1; 16 nucleotides line up with TRBD2. Per the germline V gene, CDR1 is SGHAT and CDR2 is FQNNGV. V was pared by 5 bases and J by 7 bases, with 11 bases of the junction left unmatched. CDR3 length equals 18 residues.

This rearrangement joins TRBV12-3 or TRBV12-4 to TRBJ1-2; tentative D call: TRBD1 (6 bases). The CDR3 is 13 residues long. V lost 5 bases, J lost 1 base, and 8 bases lay in between. CDR3: CASSPDSNYGYTF. The CDR3 coding sequence is TGTGCCAGCAGTCCGGACAGTAACTATGGCTACACCTTC.

The rearrangement uses TRBV11-2 and TRBJ2-3; D call uncertain. Trimming took 4 bases from V and 7 from J, leaving 12 bases between them. The CDR3 is 13 amino acids. The germline CDR1 and CDR2 sequences are SGHAT and FQNNGV. This CDR3 is CASSSNLRNTQYF. DNA for the CDR3: TGTGCCAGCAGCTCGAATCTTCGGAATACGCAGTATTTT.

V gene TRBV4-2 combines with J gene TRBJ2-5, with a tentative D call TRBD2 (6 bases). V was cut by 1 base and J by 3 bases, with 12 bases left in between. The CDR3 is 15 residues long. Germline CDR1 LGHNA, CDR2 YNFKEQ. The CDR3 region is CASSQARRGEETQYF. The CDR3 DNA follows: TGTGCCAGCAGCCAAGCCCGGAGGGGTGAAGAGACCCAGTACTTC.

There are a few counts of this clone. The chain couples TRBV30 to TRBJ1-6; the D gene is possibly TRBD1 (5 bases). The length of the CDR3 is 15 residues. Germline V gene data show CDR1 as GTSNPN and CDR2 as SVGIG (reference sequence). Trimming stripped 0 bases from V and 7 bases from J, with 13 bases between. CDR3 region: CAWSVQALGNSPLHF. Written as DNA, the CDR3 is TGTGCCTGGAGTGTACAGGCACTAGGGAATTCACCCCTCCACTTT.

This sequence joins TRBV4-3 and TRBJ1-6; no clear D gene. Germline CDR1 and CDR2: LGHNA and YSLEER. CDR3 length equals 13 residues. V lost 0 bases, J lost 8 bases, and 5 bases lay in between. The CDR3 bases are TGCGCCAGCAGCCAAGATCGGCATTCACCCCTCCACTTT. Translating gives CASSQDRHSPLHF.

The V and J genes are TRBV12-5 and TRBJ1-1; 9 bases map to TRBD1. Germline V gives CDR1 LGHNT, CDR2 FRNRAP. Losses at the gene ends were 2 bases for V and 1 base for J; bases not matched to a gene: 11. This CDR3 spans 18 amino acids. DNA of the CDR3: TGTGCTAGTGGTTTGAACTCATTACAGGGGGCGACGAACACTGAAGCTTTCTTT. This codes for CASGLNSLQGATNTEAFF.